The rows below give T cell receptor beta chains drawn from one sample of a study of T cell repertoires in cytomegalovirus infection. TCRdb called the reads again in MiXCR, with one record for every CDR3 protein. The table has 550,000 to 850,000 distinct CDR3 sequences, roughly 33% seen once. These TCRs' antigens remain unknown. Sequenced here: cultured PBMCs, sampled from culture after CMV antigen stimulation. These receptors were collected from a human donor in good health (CMV status not recorded). Some clones in this sample may be carry-over from other donors' samples. Each CDR3 is given with its conserved first and last residue. D genes are given only for firm matches. The listing skips clone size in some rows; elsewhere it reads once, few, many or a size class.

v_gene,abundance,d_gene,j_gene,CDR3nt,CDR3aa
TRBV15,few,.,TRBJ1-1,TGTGCCACCAGCGATGCCTTCGGGGCCTTGAACACTGAAGCTTTCTTT,CATSDAFGALNTEAFF
TRBV7-8,few,.,TRBJ2-7,TGTGCCAGCAGCTTAGCGCCGGCCCTCTCCTACGAGCAGTACTTC,CASSLAPALSYEQYF
TRBV7-2,.,.,TRBJ2-2,TGTGCCAGCAGCTACCACCGGGCGAACGGGGAGCTGTTTTTT,CASSYHRANGELFF
TRBV12-3/TRBV12-4,.,TRBD2,TRBJ2-5,TGTGCCAGCAGCCGGAGGACTAGCGGGGCAGAGACCCAGTACTTC,CASSRRTSGAETQYF
TRBV11-2,.,.,TRBJ2-7,TGTGCCAGCAGCAAGACGGGGGTCACCTACGAGCAGTACTTC,CASSKTGVTYEQYF
TRBV29-1,few,.,TRBJ1-2,TGCAGCGTTGAACACAGCTACTATGGCTACACCTTC,CSVEHSYYGYTF
TRBV4-1,.,.,TRBJ1-2,TGCGCCAGCAGCCAAGACCCCCCGCCCCTCTATGGCTACACCTTC,CASSQDPPPLYGYTF
TRBV5-1,.,.,TRBJ2-7,TGCGCCAGCAGCGCTGGATTCTCCTACGAGCAGTACTTC,CASSAGFSYEQYF
TRBV11-3,.,.,TRBJ1-1,TGTGCCAGCAGCCAATTCGGTGATACTGAAGCTTTCTTT,CASSQFGDTEAFF
TRBV5-1,few,TRBD1,TRBJ2-7,TGCGCCAGCAGCTGGGGGACAGGGACCTACGAGCAGTACTTC,CASSWGTGTYEQYF
TRBV28,.,TRBD1,TRBJ1-5,TGTGCCAGCAGTTTCCCGACAGGGACTGGCCAGCCCCAGCATTTT,CASSFPTGTGQPQHF
TRBV7-6,few,.,TRBJ2-1,TGTGCCAGCAGCTTTATGAGTCGGGGGAGCCCCCTCTCCTACAATGAGCAGTTCTTC,CASSFMSRGSPLSYNEQFF
TRBV18,few,.,TRBJ2-1,TGTGCCAGCTCAGGCCGGACTATGGGTGAGCAGTTCTTC,CASSGRTMGEQFF
TRBV6-6,many,.,TRBJ1-6,TGTGCCAGTTCACTGGGGCAGTCTAATTCACCCCTCCACTTT,CASSLGQSNSPLHF
TRBV11-2,.,.,TRBJ2-5,TGTGCCAGCAGCTTAGTACGGCAGCGAAGAACCCAGTACTTC,CASSLVRQRRTQYF
TRBV7-9,.,.,TRBJ2-7,TGTGCCAGCCCAATTGGGGGTTACTTC,CASPIGGYF
TRBV6-1,.,TRBD1,TRBJ1-4,TGTGCCAGCAGCCCCACGGGACAGGTTTGGAAACTGTTTTTT,CASSPTGQVWKLFF
TRBV19,.,TRBD2,TRBJ2-5,TGTGCCAGTAGTTCACGGACTAGCGGGGATCAAGAGACCCAGTACTTC,CASSSRTSGDQETQYF
TRBV5-4,few,TRBD1,TRBJ1-6,TGTGCCAGCAGCGGGACAGGGGGAAATAATTCACCCCTCCACTTT,CASSGTGGNNSPLHF
TRBV28,few,.,TRBJ1-1,TGTGCCAGCAGTCGCAGGGATGTGGGCACTGAAGCTTTCTTT,CASSRRDVGTEAFF
TRBV12-3/TRBV12-4,.,.,TRBJ2-7,TGTGCCAGCAGTTTACTTGGGCCGGATCAGCAGTACTTC,CASSLLGPDQQYF
TRBV7-9,.,TRBD2,TRBJ2-7,TGTGCCAGCAGCCGTCGGACTAGCGGGATTCGCGAGCAGTACTTC,CASSRRTSGIREQYF
TRBV6-2/TRBV6-3,few,TRBD2,TRBJ2-1,TGTGCCAGCAGTTCTCTCGGGAGGGGCAGCTCCTACAATGAGCAGTTCTTC,CASSSLGRGSSYNEQFF
TRBV5-4,.,TRBD1,TRBJ2-7,TGTGCCAGCAGCTTGGGCTATAGGACAGGGAGCTACGAGCAGTACTTC,CASSLGYRTGSYEQYF
TRBV7-2,many,.,TRBJ2-1,TGTGCCAGCAGCCCTCAGAGGTACAATGAGCAGTTCTTC,CASSPQRYNEQFF
TRBV11-1,.,.,TRBJ1-1,TGTGCCAGCAGCTTGGACGCAGGGTATGCAACTGAAGCTTTCTTT,CASSLDAGYATEAFF
TRBV11-2,few,.,TRBJ2-2,TGTGCCAGCAGCTACGACCCCGGTTTAGGCACCGGGGAGCTGTTTTTT,CASSYDPGLGTGELFF
TRBV20-1,.,.,TRBJ1-1,TGCAGTGCTAGAGAGACCCGGGGGGGCACTGAAGCTTTCTTT,CSARETRGGTEAFF
TRBV7-2,.,.,TRBJ2-2,TGTGCCAGCAGCACTAACCCCTCTAGTATTAAGCTGTTTTTT,CASSTNPSSIKLFF
TRBV11-1,.,.,TRBJ2-3,TGTGCCAGCAGCTCATCTTCGGGACGGACGTTTTTT,CASSSSSGRTFF
TRBV7-2,.,.,TRBJ2-5,TGTGCCAGCAGCTTAACCAGGACAAGGCAAGAGACCCAGTACTTC,CASSLTRTRQETQYF
TRBV12-3/TRBV12-4,few,.,TRBJ2-7,TGTGCCAGCAGACCCTCCGGGGGCGACGAGCAGTACTTC,CASRPSGGDEQYF
TRBV20-1,few,.,TRBJ1-1,TGCAGTGCCCCCAAGGGGGGTAACACTGAAGCTTTCTTT,CSAPKGGNTEAFF
TRBV2,.,.,TRBJ2-1,TGTGCCAGCAGTGGGACTATCCCTATCTACAATGAGCAGTTCTTC,CASSGTIPIYNEQFF
TRBV9,.,.,TRBJ2-1,TGTGCCAGCAGCGTAGCAGGGGACTACAATGAGCAGTTCTTC,CASSVAGDYNEQFF
TRBV7-2,many,TRBD2,TRBJ2-3,TGTGCCAGCAGCTTGCTCGGACTAGCGGGGAGCACAGATACGCAGTATTTT,CASSLLGLAGSTDTQYF
TRBV29-1,few,.,TRBJ2-1,TGCAGCGTCGCCCGGGGTCCCCTCTACAATGAGCAGTTCTTC,CSVARGPLYNEQFF
TRBV7-9,.,.,TRBJ2-7,TGTGCCAGCAGCCCCCCCGCGGGGCGCGAGCAGTACTTC,CASSPPAGREQYF
TRBV6-5,.,TRBD1,TRBJ1-2,TGTGCCAGCAAAATTTACGACAGGGTTTACTATGGCTACACCTTC,CASKIYDRVYYGYTF
TRBV2,.,.,TRBJ2-7,TGTGCCAGCATCCTCCTCCAGGCCGCCTACGAGCAGTACTTC,CASILLQAAYEQYF
TRBV6-6,.,.,TRBJ2-7,TGTGCCAGCAGTTACTCCCTGACATATACCTACGAGCAGTACTTC,CASSYSLTYTYEQYF
TRBV20-1,.,.,TRBJ2-7,TGCAGTGCTAACAGTGTAGGGGCCCTCTCCTACGAGCAGTACTTC,CSANSVGALSYEQYF